Presented here are 19 T cell receptor beta chains from one specimen sequenced in a study of T cell responses to AZD1222 COVID-19 vaccine. The repertoire was sequenced with immunoSEQ multiplex PCR; TCRdb's copy has only in-frame clones and lacks some. The sample includes about 160,000 clones, roughly 90% of them seen just once. Sequencing used peripheral blood, obtained on day 0 of AZD1222 vaccination. These TCRs come from an adult in good health.

The V gene is TRBV6-6, the J gene TRBJ2-5; no clear D gene. Germline V gene sequence: CDR1 MNHNY, CDR2 SVGAGI (reference sequence). The CDR3 totals 14 residues. Trimming removed 8 bases from V and 0 bases from J, with 13 bases in between. The CDR3 loop reads CASGITANQETQYF. CDR3 nucleotides: TGTGCCAGCGGAATTACAGCAAACCAAGAGACCCAGTACTTC.

V gene TRBV28 combines with J gene TRBJ2-4; TRBD2 aligns across 7 bases. The CDR3 consists of 16 residues. Germline loops: CDR1 MDHEN, CDR2 SYDVKM. V was clipped by 6 bases and J by 4 bases; unmatched bases: 12. For the CDR3, the DNA is TGTGCCAGCAGCACGGGGACTACGTATATAAAAAACATTCAGTACTTC. This codes for CASSTGTTYIKNIQYF.

The V gene is TRBV18, the J gene TRBJ1-2; D uncertain. Per the germline V gene, CDR1 is KGHSH and CDR2 is LQKENI. There are 15 residues in the CDR3. With 0 bases removed from V and 3 bases from J, the gap between germline ends came to 11 bases. CDR3 loop: CASSPPQKLYYGYTF. CDR3 in DNA: TGTGCCAGCTCACCACCGCAAAAACTTTACTATGGCTACACCTTC.

The rearrangement uses TRBV7-8 and TRBJ1-3; no reliable D call. Looked up from germline, CDR1 is SGHVS and CDR2 is FQNEAQ. The CDR3 extends over 14 amino acids. The V end lost 5 bases, the J end lost 0 bases, and 8 bases lay between the germline ends. The CDR3 here is CASSLGDSGNTIYF. CDR3 bases: TGTGCCAGCAGCCTCGGAGACTCTGGAAACACCATATATTTT.

The V call is TRBV19, the J call TRBJ2-2, with unresolved D. Deletions cut 7 bases from V and 4 bases from J, with 7 bases between. The CDR3 loop spans 12 amino acids. Germline V CDR1 and CDR2: LNHDA, SQIVND (reference sequence). In nucleotides, the CDR3 is TGTGCCAGTAATCTCCTCACCGGGGAGCTGTTTTTT. Translated, it gives CASNLLTGELFF.

V and J are TRBV20-1 and TRBJ1-6; no firm D call. The CDR3 consists of 11 residues. V gave up 6 bases and J gave up 7 bases, with 7 bases separating them. Looked up from germline, CDR1 is DFQATT and CDR2 is SNEGSKA (reference sequence). The CDR3 region has the DNA TGCAGTGCCGAGCTCAATTCACCCCTCCACTTT. This encodes CSAELNSPLHF.

The chain carries TRBV7-9 and TRBJ1-1; no firm D call. This CDR3 comprises 14 residues. CDR1 is SEHNR, CDR2 FQNEAQ, per germline (reference sequence). Trimming took off 1 base at V and 2 bases at J, with 8 bases between the two ends. CDR3 protein: CASSLVGSNTEAFF. The DNA of the CDR3 is TGTGCCAGCAGCTTAGTTGGCAGCAACACTGAAGCTTTCTTT. The full variable domain, with the rest looked up from reference TRBV7-9 and TRBJ1-1, is DTGVSQNPRHKITKRGQNVTFRCDPISEHNRLYWYRQTLGQGPEFLTYFQNEAQLEKSRLLSDRFSAERPKGSFSTLEIQRTEQGDSAMYLCASSLVGSNTEAFFGQGTRLTVV.

The CDR3: CSVSGQGEKLFF. CDR3 bases: TGCAGCGTTTCGGGACAGGGCGAAAAACTGTTTTTT. The chain is built from TRBV29-1 and TRBJ1-4, with 9 bases identical to TRBD1. V trimming: 5 bases; J trimming: 8 bases; junction bases outside the gene matches: 3. The CDR3 contains 12 residues. CDR1 and CDR2 (germline): SQVTM, ANQGSEA.

The V and J genes are TRBV28 and TRBJ1-5; D is ambiguous. The CDR3 consists of 12 residues. V was cut by 7 bases and J by 2 bases, with 6 bases left in between. The germline V gene has CDR1 MDHEN and CDR2 SYDVKM. In DNA, the CDR3 is TGTGCCAGCATGCTGGGCAATCAGCCCCAGCATTTT. Translating gives CASMLGNQPQHF.

This clone was counted a single time. The V call is TRBV7-3, the J call TRBJ2-7; 8 positions agree with TRBD1. The germline V gene has CDR1 SGHTA and CDR2 FQGTGA. Trimming at V came to 2 bases and at J to 6 bases, leaving 6 bases not matched to a gene. CDR3 size: 14 residues. The CDR3 DNA reads as TGTGCCAGCAGCTTATTGGCAGGGGGCCTCGAGCAGTACTTC. It specifies CASSLLAGGLEQYF.

The chain recombines TRBV5-8 with TRBJ1-4, with D hard to call. Looked up from germline, CDR1 is SGHTS and CDR2 is YDEGEE. Trimming removed 9 bases from V and 5 bases from J, with 20 bases in between. The length of the CDR3 is 15 residues. The CDR3 region is CATTSGVVTNEKLFF. DNA for the CDR3: TGTGCCACCACGTCTGGGGTGGTCACCAATGAAAAACTGTTTTTT.

This chain connects TRBV28 to TRBJ1-5, with 10 nucleotides matching TRBD1. The junction had 6 bases not matched to a gene; V was cut back by 6 bases and J by 7 bases. Per the germline V gene, CDR1 is MDHEN and CDR2 is SYDVKM. The CDR3 has 14 residues. The CDR3 DNA sequence: TGTGCCAGCAGGCCGACAGGGGGCAGGCAGCCCCAGCATTTT. It yields the protein CASRPTGGRQPQHF.

V and J are TRBV3-1 (or the pseudogene TRBV3-2) and TRBJ1-5; D is uncertain. CDR1 and CDR2 (germline): LGHDT, YNNKEL (reference sequence). V was clipped by 1 base and J by 8 bases, with 18 bases between them. CDR3 length: 16 amino acids. The CDR3 is CASSQGPFGLSEPQHF. The CDR3 DNA reads as TGTGCCAGCAGCCAAGGCCCTTTCGGACTTTCCGAGCCCCAGCATTTT.

V usage is TRBV2 and J usage is TRBJ2-5; 11 bases map to TRBD2. Trimming at V came to 7 bases and at J to 4 bases, leaving 17 bases not matched to a gene. CDR3 length equals 18 residues. Germline V gene sequence: CDR1 SNHLY, CDR2 FYNNEI. CDR3 sequence (DNA): TGTGCCAGCATCCCCGGAGGTCTAGCGGGGGGTATAGGAGAGACCCAGTACTTC. Translating gives CASIPGGLAGGIGETQYF.

The chain is built from TRBV28 and TRBJ2-1, with a tentative D call TRBD1 (7 bases). CDR1 is MDHEN and CDR2 is SYDVKM in the germline V gene. The CDR3 is 15 amino acids. V shed 7 bases and J shed 4 bases, with 17 bases lying between them. CDR3 coding DNA: TGTGCCAGCAACCCTACAGGGGACTTATACAATGAGCAGTTCTTC. This sequence encodes CASNPTGDLYNEQFF.

The chain recombines TRBV5-5 with TRBJ2-1, with 11 bases that match TRBD2. The CDR3 extends over 19 amino acids. J lost 1 base, V lost 0 bases, and 9 bases had no gene match. Per the germline V gene, CDR1 is SGHKS and CDR2 is YYEKEE (reference sequence). The CDR3 loop is CASSLETRLAGGSYNEQFF. CDR3 nucleotide sequence: TGTGCCAGCAGCTTGGAGACCCGTCTAGCGGGAGGATCCTACAATGAGCAGTTCTTC.

This chain links TRBV5-4 with TRBJ1-2; 10 nucleotides line up with TRBD1. V shed 4 bases and J 7 bases; nucleotides not matched to a gene: 13. The CDR3 contains 16 residues. Germline values: CDR1 SGHNT, CDR2 YYREEE (reference sequence). The CDR3, as DNA: TGTGCCAGCAGCCCTCAGGTGGGACAGGGGACGGGTGGCTACACCTTC. It translates to CASSPQVGQGTGGYTF.

This chain links TRBV10-3 with TRBJ1-2; D gene ambiguous. V was trimmed by 11 bases and J by 5 bases, leaving 9 bases between them. This CDR3 comprises 10 residues. Germline V gene sequence: CDR1 ENHRY, CDR2 SYGVKD. The CDR3 loop is CASGEYGYTF. In DNA form, the CDR3 reads TGTGCCTCTGGGGAATATGGCTACACCTTC.

The V call is TRBV11-3, the J call TRBJ1-1; D is undetermined. The germline V gene has CDR1 SGHNT and CDR2 YENEEA. Trimming took 1 base from V and 1 from J, leaving 7 bases between them. The CDR3 covers 14 residues. CDR3 protein: CASSLGQGNTEAFF. The CDR3 bases are TGTGCCAGCAGCTTAGGGCAAGGGAACACTGAAGCTTTCTTT.